This T cell receptor beta chain originates from a study of blood T cell repertoires in COVID-19. About the research overall: Spain, Italy and the United States supplied samples that represented acute and convalescent COVID-19. PBMCs, B-cell-depleted T cells, or T cells provided the cDNA or gDNA that made up the material.

Per the original data handling: From reference gene primer amplification, estimates of nucleated cell counts were derived. Sequencing used immunoSEQ multiplex PCR; TCRdb keeps in-frame clones, though not all of them. That table supplies the V and J calls and clone size; D and trimming were determined from the DNA. The repertoire consists of around 220,000 clones, with around nine tenths occurring once and the leading ten covering approximately 14%. The V and J ends lost 0 bases and 6 bases respectively, with 9 bases between them. Germline CDR1 is SGHRS and CDR2 is YFSETQ. This CDR3 spans 13 amino acids.

The TCR comes from a woman in her 50s with acute COVID-19. Sample: PBMCs or T cells enriched from blood (not recorded which). The chain has TRBV5-1 and TRBJ1-2; D possibly corresponds to TRBD1 (5 bases). CDR3 coding DNA: TGCGCCAGCAGCTTGGACAGGCCCAATGGCTACACCTTC. Translating gives CASSLDRPNGYTF.